This TCR beta chain emerged from a study of cytomegalovirus exposure and HLA in healthy donors. Study as a whole: The study's early data release held 80 million to 95 million unique TCRs from HLA-typed donors.

A multiplex PCR was run with 60 Vbeta primers and 13 Jbeta primers. Method: immunoSEQ multiplex PCR; TCRdb's copy keeps in-frame clones and lacks some. The sample has around 150,000 clones; about 87% are singletons. The trim removed 5 bases at V and 6 bases at J, leaving 13 bases unmatched. Per the germline V gene, CDR1 is KGHSH and CDR2 is LQKENI. The CDR3 totals 18 residues. With regard to this clone: Antigen: not known.

The study's findings and limits: Available immune exposure information covered CMV serostatus only. A later analysis reportedly found that, within productive TCRs, an Asian-associated ancestry cluster had fewer N-insertions than the mean observed across the approximately 700 donors.

The sequence came from a woman under 40 in good health and CMV-seronegative. Input material: PBMCs. The chain has TRBV18 and TRBJ2-3, with 14 bases fitting TRBD2. The CDR3 bases are TGTGCCAGCTCAGGGAATGCCGGGACTAGCGGGAGTACGGATACGCAGTATTTT. This translates into CASSGNAGTSGSTDTQYF.